This entry is about one T cell receptor beta chain. No antigen is known for it. This entry is derived from a study of T cell responses to AZD1222 COVID-19 vaccine. Study summary: Second-dose intervals near 4 or 12 weeks were combined. Study observations and caveats: Per reports, nearly half of all spike-specific TCRs target regions that are unmutated in variants.

Profiled with immunoSEQ multiplex PCR; TCRdb holds only in-frame clones, not every one. This sample yields approximately 84,000 clones, of which under 90% are seen a single time; less than 2.5% belongs to the top ten. The V gene's germline CDR1 is WSHSY and CDR2 SAAADI. Trimming took 4 bases from V and 0 from J, leaving 3 bases between them. The CDR3 runs 13 residues. The chain is built from TRBV10-2 and TRBJ2-2; D remains ambiguous. The sequenced sample was peripheral blood, obtained on day 0 of AZD1222 vaccination. The receptor's source is an adult in good health. The chain's CDR3 is CASSGANTGELFF. CDR3 DNA: TGCGCCAGCAGTGGGGCGAACACCGGGGAGCTGTTTTTT.